This T cell receptor (beta chain) emerged from a study of blood T cell repertoires in COVID-19. Profiling relied on immunoSEQ multiplex PCR, and the TCRdb table lists in-frame clones only, not all of them. Here the sample spans about 310,000 clones, 85% being singletons. The V end was cut by 7 bases, the J end by 6 bases, with 10 bases between. Germline-derived CDR1 and CDR2 are MDHEN and SYDVKM. The length of the CDR3 is 12 residues. The chain carries TRBV28 and TRBJ1-5, with D possibly matching TRBD1 (5 bases). This sequence was found in a woman aged 25 to 45 who had been exposed to COVID-19. Sequenced input: PBMCs or T cells enriched from blood (not recorded which). The CDR3, as DNA: TGTGCCAGCACGCAGGGCGGTCAGCCCCAGCATTTT. Protein product: CASTQGGQPQHF.